Included here is one T cell receptor beta chain sequence, with context. The CDR3 has 15 residues. V gave up 4 bases and J gave up 5 bases, with 17 bases separating them. Germline-derived CDR1 and CDR2 are SGHTA and FQGNSA. The record originates from a study of T cell responses to AZD1222 COVID-19 vaccine. TCRdb keeps only in-frame clones here, not all; method: immunoSEQ multiplex PCR. This sample has tens of thousands of clones, with about nine tenths found just once. The receptor's source is an adult who received the AZD1222 COVID-19 vaccine. The chain carries TRBV7-2 and TRBJ1-1; D might be TRBD1 (5 bases). The material was peripheral blood, obtained 28 days after the second AZD1222 dose. The CDR3 bases are TGTGCCAGCAGCTCGCTGGGGTTGGGGGGGACTGAAGCTTTCTTT. Amino acids: CASSSLGLGGTEAFF.